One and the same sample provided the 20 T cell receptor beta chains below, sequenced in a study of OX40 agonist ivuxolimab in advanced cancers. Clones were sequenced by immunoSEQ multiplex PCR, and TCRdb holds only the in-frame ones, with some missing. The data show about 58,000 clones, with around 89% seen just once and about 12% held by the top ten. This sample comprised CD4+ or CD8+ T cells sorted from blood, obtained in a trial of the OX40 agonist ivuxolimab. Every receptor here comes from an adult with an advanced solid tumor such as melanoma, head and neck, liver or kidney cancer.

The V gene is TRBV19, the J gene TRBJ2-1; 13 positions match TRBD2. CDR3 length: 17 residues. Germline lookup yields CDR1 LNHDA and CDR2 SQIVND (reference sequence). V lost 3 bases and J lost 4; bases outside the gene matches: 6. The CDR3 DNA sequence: TGTGCCAGTAGTATGAGTCAGGGACTAGCGGGATACAATGAGCAGTTCTTC. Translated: CASSMSQGLAGYNEQFF.

CDR3 loop: CASSATSGSYEQFF. The CDR3 DNA is TGTGCCAGCAGCGCGACTAGCGGGAGCTATGAGCAGTTCTTC. The chain recombines TRBV13 with TRBJ2-1; 12 bases are shared with TRBD2. The CDR3 has 14 amino acids. Germline V gene data show CDR1 as PRHDT and CDR2 as FYEKMQ (reference sequence). With V trimmed by 5 bases and J by 8 bases, 4 bases remained unmatched.

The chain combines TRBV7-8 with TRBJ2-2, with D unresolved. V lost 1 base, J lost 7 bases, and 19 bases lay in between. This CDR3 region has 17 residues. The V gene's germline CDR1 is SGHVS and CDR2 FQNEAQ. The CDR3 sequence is CASSLEGRSVGIGELFF. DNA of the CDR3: TGTGCCAGCAGCTTAGAGGGTCGGTCGGTCGGCATCGGGGAGCTGTTTTTT.

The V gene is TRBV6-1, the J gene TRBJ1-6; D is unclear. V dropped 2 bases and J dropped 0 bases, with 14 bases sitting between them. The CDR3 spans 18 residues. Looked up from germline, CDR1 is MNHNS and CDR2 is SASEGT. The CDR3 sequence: CASSERGALSSYNSPLHF. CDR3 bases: TGTGCCAGCAGTGAACGAGGAGCTTTGAGCTCCTATAATTCACCCCTCCACTTT.

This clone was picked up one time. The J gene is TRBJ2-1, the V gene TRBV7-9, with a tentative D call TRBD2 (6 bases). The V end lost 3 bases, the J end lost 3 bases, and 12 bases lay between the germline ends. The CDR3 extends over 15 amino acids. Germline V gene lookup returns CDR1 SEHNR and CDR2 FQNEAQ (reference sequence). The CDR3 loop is CASSFSGPLYNEQFF. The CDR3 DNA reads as TGTGCCAGCAGCTTTAGCGGTCCGCTCTACAATGAGCAGTTCTTC.

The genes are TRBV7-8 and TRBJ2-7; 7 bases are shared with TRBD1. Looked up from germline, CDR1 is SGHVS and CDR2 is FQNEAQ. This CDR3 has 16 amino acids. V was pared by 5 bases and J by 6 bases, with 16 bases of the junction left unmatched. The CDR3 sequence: CASSPPGTVPSAEQYV. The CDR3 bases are TGTGCCAGCAGCCCTCCCGGGACAGTCCCCTCCGCCGAGCAGTACGTC.

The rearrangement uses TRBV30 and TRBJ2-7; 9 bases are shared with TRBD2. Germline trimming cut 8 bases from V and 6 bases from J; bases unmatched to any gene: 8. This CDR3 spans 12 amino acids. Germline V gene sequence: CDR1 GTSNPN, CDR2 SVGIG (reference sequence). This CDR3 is CAMESGRREQYF. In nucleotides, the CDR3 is TGTGCCATGGAAAGCGGGAGGCGCGAGCAGTACTTC.

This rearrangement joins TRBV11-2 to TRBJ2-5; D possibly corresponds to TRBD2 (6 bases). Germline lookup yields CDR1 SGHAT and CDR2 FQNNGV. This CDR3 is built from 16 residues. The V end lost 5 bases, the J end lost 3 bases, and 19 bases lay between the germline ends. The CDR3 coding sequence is TGTGCCAGCAGCCAAGGGACTTTCCGACGAAAAGAGACCCAGTACTTC. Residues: CASSQGTFRRKETQYF.

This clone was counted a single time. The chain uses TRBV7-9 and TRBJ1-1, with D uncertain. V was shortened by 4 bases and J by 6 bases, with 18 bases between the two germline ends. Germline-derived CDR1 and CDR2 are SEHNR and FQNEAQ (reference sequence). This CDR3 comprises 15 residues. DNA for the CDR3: TGTGCCAGCAGCTCTAGCGGTGGCAGCCAACCTGAAGCTTTCTTT. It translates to CASSSSGGSQPEAFF.

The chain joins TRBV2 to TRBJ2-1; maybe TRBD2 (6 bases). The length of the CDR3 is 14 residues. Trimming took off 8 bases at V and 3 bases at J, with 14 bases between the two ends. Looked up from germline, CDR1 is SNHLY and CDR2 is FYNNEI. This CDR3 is CASGPGTGYNEQFF. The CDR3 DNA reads TGTGCCAGCGGGCCCGGGACTGGCTACAATGAGCAGTTCTTC.

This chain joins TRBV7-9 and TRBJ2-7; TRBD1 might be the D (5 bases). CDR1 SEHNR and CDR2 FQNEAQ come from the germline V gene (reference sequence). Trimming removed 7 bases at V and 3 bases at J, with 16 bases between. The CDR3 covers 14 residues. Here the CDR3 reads CASTTDMTDYEQYF. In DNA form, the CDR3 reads TGTGCCAGCACCACGGATATGACAGACTACGAGCAGTACTTC.

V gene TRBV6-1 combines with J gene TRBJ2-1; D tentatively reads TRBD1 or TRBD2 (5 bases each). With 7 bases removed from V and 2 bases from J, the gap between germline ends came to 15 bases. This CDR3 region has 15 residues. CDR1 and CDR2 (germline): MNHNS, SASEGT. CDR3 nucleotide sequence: TGTGCCAGCACCCTCCGGGGCGGCCCCTACAATGAGCAGTTCTTC. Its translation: CASTLRGGPYNEQFF.

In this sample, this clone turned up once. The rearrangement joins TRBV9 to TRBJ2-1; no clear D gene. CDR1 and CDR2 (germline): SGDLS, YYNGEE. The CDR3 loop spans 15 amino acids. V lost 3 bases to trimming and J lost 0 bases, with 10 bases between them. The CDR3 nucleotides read TGTGCCAGCAGCGCCGACTCTGGCTCCTACAATGAGCAGTTCTTC. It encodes CASSADSGSYNEQFF.

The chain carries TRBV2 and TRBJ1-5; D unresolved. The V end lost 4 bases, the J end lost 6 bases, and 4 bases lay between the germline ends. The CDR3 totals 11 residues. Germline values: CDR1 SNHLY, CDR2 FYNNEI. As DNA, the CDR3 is TGTGCCAGCAGTGCCGGTCAGCCCCAGCATTTT. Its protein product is CASSAGQPQHF.

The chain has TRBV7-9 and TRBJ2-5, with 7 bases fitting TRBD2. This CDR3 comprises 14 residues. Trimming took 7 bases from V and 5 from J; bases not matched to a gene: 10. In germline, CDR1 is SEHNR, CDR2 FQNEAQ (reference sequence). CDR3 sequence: CASTHGGLVETQYF. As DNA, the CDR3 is TGTGCCAGCACCCACGGCGGACTAGTGGAGACCCAGTACTTC. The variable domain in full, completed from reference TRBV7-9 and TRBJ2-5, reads DTGVSQNPRHKITKRGQNVTFRCDPISEHNRLYWYRQTLGQGPEFLTYFQNEAQLEKSRLLSDRFSAERPKGSFSTLEIQRTEQGDSAMYLCASTHGGLVETQYFGPGTRLLVL.

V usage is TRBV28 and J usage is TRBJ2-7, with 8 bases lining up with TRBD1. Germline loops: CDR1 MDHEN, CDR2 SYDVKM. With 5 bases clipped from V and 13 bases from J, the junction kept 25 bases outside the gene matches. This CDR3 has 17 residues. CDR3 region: CASSRYYSRDRLFGSYF. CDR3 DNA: TGTGCCAGCAGTCGCTACTATTCTCGGGACAGGCTATTCGGCAGTTACTTC.

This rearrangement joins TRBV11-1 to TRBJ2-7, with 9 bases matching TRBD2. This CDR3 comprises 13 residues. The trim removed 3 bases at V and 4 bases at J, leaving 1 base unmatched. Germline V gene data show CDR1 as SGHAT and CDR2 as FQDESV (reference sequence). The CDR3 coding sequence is TGTGCCAGCAGCTTCAGCGGGAGGTACGAGCAGTACGTC. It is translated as CASSFSGRYEQYV.

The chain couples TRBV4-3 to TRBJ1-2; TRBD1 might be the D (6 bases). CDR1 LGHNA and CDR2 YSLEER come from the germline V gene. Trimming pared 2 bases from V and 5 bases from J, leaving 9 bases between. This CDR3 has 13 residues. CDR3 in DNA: TGCGCCAGCAGCCAAACGACAGGATATGGCTACACCTTC. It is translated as CASSQTTGYGYTF.

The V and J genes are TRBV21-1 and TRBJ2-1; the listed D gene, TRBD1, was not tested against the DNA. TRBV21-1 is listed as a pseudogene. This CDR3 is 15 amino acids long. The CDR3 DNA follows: TGTGCCAGCAGCCCGAGGCCAGGGGATATGCATGAGCAGTTCTTC. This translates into CASSPRPGDMHEQFF.

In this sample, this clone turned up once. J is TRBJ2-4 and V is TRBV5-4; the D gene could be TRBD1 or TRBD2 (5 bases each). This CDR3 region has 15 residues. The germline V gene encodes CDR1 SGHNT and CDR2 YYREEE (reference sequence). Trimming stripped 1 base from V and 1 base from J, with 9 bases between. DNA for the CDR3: TGTGCCAGCAGCTTGTCGGGACCCGCCAAAAACATTCAGTACTTC. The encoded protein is CASSLSGPAKNIQYF. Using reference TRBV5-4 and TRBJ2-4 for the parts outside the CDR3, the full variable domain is ETGVTQSPTHLIKTRGQQVTLRCSSQSGHNTVSWYQQALGQGPQFIFQYYREEENGRGNFPPRFSGLQFPNYSSELNVNALELDDSALYLCASSLSGPAKNIQYFGAGTRLSVL.